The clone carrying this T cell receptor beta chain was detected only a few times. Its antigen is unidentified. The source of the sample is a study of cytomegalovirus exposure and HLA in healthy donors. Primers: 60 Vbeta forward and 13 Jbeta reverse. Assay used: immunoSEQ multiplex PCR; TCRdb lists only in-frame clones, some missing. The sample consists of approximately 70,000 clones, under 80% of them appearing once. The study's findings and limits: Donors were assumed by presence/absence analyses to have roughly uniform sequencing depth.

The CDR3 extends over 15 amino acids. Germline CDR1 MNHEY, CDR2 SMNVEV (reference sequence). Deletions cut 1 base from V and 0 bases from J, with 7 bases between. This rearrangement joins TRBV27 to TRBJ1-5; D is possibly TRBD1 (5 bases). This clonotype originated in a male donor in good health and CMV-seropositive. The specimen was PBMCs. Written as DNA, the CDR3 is TGTGCCAGCAGTTTATGGGGGGATAGCAATCAGCCCCAGCATTTT. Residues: CASSLWGDSNQPQHF.